The following is a TCR beta chain sequence with its context. Antigen unknown. The data were taken from a study of vaccination and CD4 T cells after COVID-19. V was cut by 5 bases and J by 4 bases, with 17 bases left in between. Germline V gene sequence: CDR1 KGHSH, CDR2 LQKENI. CDR3 length: 15 residues. With the Oncomine TCR Beta short-read assay, DNA from cultured CD4+ T cells was sequenced. TCRdb reprocessed the PCR reads with MiXCR, giving one entry per CDR3 protein. In the table there are about 4,200 distinct CDR3 sequences, 21% of which are singletons. The sample's treatment: approximately 11-day PBMC culture with coronavirus spike peptide pools or control peptides (ViraFEST assay).

Specimen: CD4+ T cells from blood, cultured in vitro. The gene calls are TRBV18 and TRBJ1-2, with D unclear. This receptor was identified in a human donor who had recovered from COVID-19. This CDR3 reads CASSISNGPLYGYTF. CDR3 nucleotides: TGTGCCAGCTCAATATCGAATGGACCCCTCTATGGCTACACCTTC.